This T cell receptor (beta chain) derives from a study of T cell changes during pregnancy in multiple sclerosis. Sequencing used immunoSEQ multiplex PCR; TCRdb keeps in-frame clones, though not all of them. Among approximately 52,000 clones listed, around 92% were seen once. The trim removed 5 bases at V and 5 bases at J, leaving 7 bases unmatched. Germline CDR1 is MNHNS and CDR2 is SASEGT. This CDR3 contains 14 residues. The clonotype originates from a female donor with multiple sclerosis, enrolled in a pregnancy study. The rearrangement joins TRBV6-1 to TRBJ2-7, with 9 bases that match TRBD2. The specimen comprised CD4+ T cells from peripheral blood mononuclear cells, sampled in the third trimester of pregnancy. CDR3 region: CASSSPGLADEQYF. CDR3 nucleotides: TGTGCCAGCAGTTCCCCGGGACTAGCAGACGAGCAGTACTTC.